This TCR beta chain was sequenced during a study of blood T cell repertoires in COVID-19. Study in general: The United States, Italy and Spain provided the acute and convalescent COVID-19 samples.

The assay was immunoSEQ multiplex PCR, and TCRdb's table has in-frame clones only and misses some. Of 130,000 or so clones listed, around four fifths are singletons. This clone was observed a few times. The CDR3 sequence is 16 residues long. Losses at the gene ends were 1 base for V and 2 bases for J; bases not matched to a gene: 4. Germline lookup yields CDR1 MDHEN and CDR2 SYDVKM. This clonotype was sampled from a human donor in a cohort sampled during active COVID-19. The J gene is TRBJ1-3, the V gene TRBV28, with 8 bases that match TRBD1. Material for sequencing was peripheral blood. CDR3 in DNA: TGTGCCAGCAGTTTATTTGGACAGGGCACTGGAAACACCATATATTTT. Protein: CASSLFGQGTGNTIYF.